The 24 T cell receptor beta chains below come from one sample, sequenced in a study of cytotoxic CD8 clonotypes in ibrutinib-treated CLL (dated by TCRdb to the early 2020s). The time point label corresponds to: roughly 25 months on ibrutinib. Receptor libraries were prepared by the immunoSEQ multiplex PCR assay. TCRdb obtained this table from immuneACCESS and retained in-frame rearrangements with V and J assigned. These tables miss some clones; where compared with another copy, unresolved V genes account for less than half of the shortfall, and the remainder is unexplained. Within this sample are 90,000 to 95,000 clones, with approximately 77% of them counted one time only. The ten largest clones capture 20% to 25% of the sample. Sequenced here: PBMCs, sampled after 24 months of ibrutinib treatment. The origin of the receptors is a human donor with chronic lymphocytic leukemia.

The chain links TRBV5-1 to TRBJ2-5; the D gene is possibly TRBD2 (5 bases). Germline CDR1 SGHRS, CDR2 YFSETQ. V was shortened by 2 bases and J by 3 bases, with 8 bases between the two germline ends. CDR3 length: 13 amino acids. The CDR3 loop reads CASSLLDKETQYF. In DNA, the CDR3 is TGCGCCAGCAGCTTACTAGACAAAGAGACCCAGTACTTC.

The rearrangement uses TRBV5-8 and TRBJ2-1; 7 bases align to TRBD2. V shed 0 bases and J 14 bases; nucleotides not matched to a gene: 14. CDR1 is SGHTS, CDR2 YDEGEE, per germline. The CDR3 contains 15 residues. For the CDR3, the DNA is TGTGCCAGCAGCTTGGAAGTGGGTAGCGGCGGGAGAAAGTTCTTC. It codes for CASSLEVGSGGRKFF.

In this sample, this clone turned up a few times. The chain recombines TRBV2 with TRBJ1-2; TRBD1 agrees at 8 bases. CDR3 length equals 14 residues. CDR1 is SNHLY, CDR2 FYNNEI, per germline. After removal of 4 bases from V and 8 bases from J, the junction contained 9 bases not matched to a gene. The CDR3 nucleotides are TGTGCCAGCAGTGTAACGAAGACAGGGGAGGGCTACACCTTC. The encoded protein is CASSVTKTGEGYTF.

The genes are TRBV29-1 and TRBJ1-1; D remains ambiguous. V shed 6 bases and J shed 2 bases, with 13 bases lying between them. The CDR3 is 13 amino acids. Germline V gene sequence: CDR1 SQVTM, CDR2 ANQGSEA. The CDR3 sequence: CSVSLGINTEAFF. DNA for the CDR3: TGCAGCGTGAGCCTGGGGATCAACACTGAAGCTTTCTTT.

This clone came up a few times. The J gene is TRBJ2-1, the V gene TRBV28; possible D gene TRBD2, 5 bases. Germline V CDR1 and CDR2: MDHEN, SYDVKM. With 4 bases removed from V and 5 bases from J, the gap between germline ends came to 18 bases. This CDR3 spans 16 amino acids. The CDR3 sequence is CASSSGAETLHNEQFF. The CDR3 nucleotides read TGTGCCAGCAGTTCTGGAGCGGAGACCTTACACAATGAGCAGTTCTTC.

At least ten counts were recorded for this clone. This chain connects TRBV7-3 to TRBJ2-5; TRBD2 matches at 9 bases. The CDR3 length is 16 residues. V gave up 0 bases and J gave up 2 bases; unmatched junction bases: 4. Germline assignment: CDR1 SGHTA and CDR2 FQGTGA. In nucleotides, the CDR3 is TGTGCCAGCAGCTTAACTATCACTAGCGGGCAAGAGACCCAGTACTTC. Amino acids: CASSLTITSGQETQYF. Full variable domain (remainder filled in from reference TRBV7-3 and TRBJ2-5): GAGVSQTPSNKVTEKGKYVELRCDPISGHTALYWYRQSLGQGPEFLIYFQGTGAADDSGLPNDRFFAVRPEGSVSTLKIQRTERGDSAVYLCASSLTITSGQETQYFGPGTRLLVL.

V is TRBV7-6 and J is TRBJ2-2; tentative D call: TRBD1 (6 bases). With 1 base removed from V and 4 bases from J, the gap between germline ends came to 13 bases. The CDR3 has 16 amino acids. Germline lookup yields CDR1 SGHVS and CDR2 FNYEAQ. DNA for the CDR3: TGTGCCAGCAGCTTAGTCCGACAGGTGCTCACCGGGGAGCTGTTTTTT. Protein product: CASSLVRQVLTGELFF.

In this sample, this clone turned up once. J is TRBJ1-1 and V is TRBV10-3; D is uncertain. Deletions cut 3 bases from V and 3 bases from J, with 11 bases between. The CDR3 is 14 amino acids. In germline, CDR1 is ENHRY, CDR2 SYGVKD. DNA for the CDR3: TGTGCCATCAGTGACGTCCGGGTCCACACTGAAGCTTTCTTT. It encodes CAISDVRVHTEAFF.

The chain is built from TRBV7-2 and TRBJ2-1; the D gene is possibly TRBD2 (5 bases). The CDR3 totals 14 residues. Trimming shortened V by 5 bases and J by 3 bases, and 11 bases separated the two germline ends. Germline values: CDR1 SGHTA, CDR2 FQGNSA. CDR3 sequence (DNA): TGTGCCAGCAGCCACAGAGGGTACTACAATGAGCAGTTCTTC. This translates into CASSHRGYYNEQFF. Looking up the rest from reference TRBV7-2 and TRBJ2-1 gives the full variable domain: GAGVSQSPSNKVTEKGKDVELRCDPISGHTALYWYRQSLGQGLEFLIYFQGNSAPDKSGLPSDRFSAERTGGSVSTLTIQRTQQEDSAVYLCASSHRGYYNEQFFGPGTRLTVL.

This chain joins TRBV7-2 and TRBJ2-1, with 8 bases matching TRBD2. There are 16 residues in the CDR3. V lost 3 bases to trimming and J lost 4 bases; unmatched junction nucleotides: 8. Looked up from germline, CDR1 is SGHTA and CDR2 is FQGNSA. The CDR3 reads CASSFNRGGVYNEQFF. DNA for the CDR3: TGTGCCAGCAGCTTTAACCGGGGGGGAGTTTACAATGAGCAGTTCTTC. Using reference TRBV7-2 and TRBJ2-1 for the parts outside the CDR3, the full variable domain is GAGVSQSPSNKVTEKGKDVELRCDPISGHTALYWYRQSLGQGLEFLIYFQGNSAPDKSGLPSDRFSAERTGGSVSTLTIQRTQQEDSAVYLCASSFNRGGVYNEQFFGPGTRLTVL.

The rearrangement links TRBV21-1 to TRBJ2-7. TRBV21-1 is annotated as a pseudogene. The CDR3 runs 15 residues. The CDR3 protein is CASSKALFGFYEQYF. CDR3 nucleotides: TGTGCCAGCAGCAAAGCGCTATTCGGATTCTACGAGCAGTACTTC.

This chain connects TRBV6-1 to TRBJ1-1, with no clear D. CDR1 and CDR2 (germline): MNHNS, SASEGT. V lost 8 bases to trimming and J lost 1 base, with 11 bases between them. This CDR3 has 13 amino acids. DNA for the CDR3: TGTGCCAGCCCCGGGTCCGGGAACACTGAAGCTTTCTTT. Amino acids: CASPGSGNTEAFF.

V usage is TRBV19 and J usage is TRBJ2-3; 7 positions agree with TRBD1. Germline V gene lookup returns CDR1 LNHDA and CDR2 SQIVND (reference sequence). This CDR3 is 14 amino acids long. V trimming: 4 bases; J trimming: 2 bases; junction bases outside the gene matches: 3. CDR3 sequence: CASSTGQTTDTQYF. Here the CDR3 DNA reads TGTGCCAGTAGTACGGGACAGACCACAGATACGCAGTATTTT.

This clone showed up just a few times. This rearrangement joins TRBV7-6 to TRBJ2-2; D is undetermined. The CDR3 sequence is 14 residues long. CDR1 is SGHVS and CDR2 is FNYEAQ in the germline V gene. V gave up 1 base and J gave up 6 bases, with 9 bases separating them. CDR3 sequence (DNA): TGTGCCAGCAGCTTAGTCCTCATCGCCGGGGAGCTGTTTTTT. It is translated as CASSLVLIAGELFF.

The V and J genes are TRBV7-9 and TRBJ1-2; TRBD1 aligns across 7 bases. The CDR3 totals 17 residues. The trim removed 5 bases at V and 5 bases at J, leaving 17 bases unmatched. Germline loops: CDR1 SEHNR, CDR2 FQNEAQ (reference sequence). CDR3 coding DNA: TGTGCCAGCAGCCCTCGACAGGGATGGGGCAGGGTATATGGCTACACCTTC. It codes for CASSPRQGWGRVYGYTF.

The gene calls are TRBV9 and TRBJ2-2; 7 nucleotides line up with TRBD1. CDR3 length: 16 amino acids. Per germline, CDR1 SGDLS and CDR2 YYNGEE. V lost 1 base and J lost 4; bases outside the gene matches: 7. CDR3 coding DNA: TGTGCCAGCAGCGTACCCAACAGGGGCGGCACCGGGGAGCTGTTTTTT. Protein sequence: CASSVPNRGGTGELFF.

The rearrangement joins TRBV19 to TRBJ2-5; the D gene is possibly TRBD2 (6 bases). V lost 8 bases, J lost 5 bases, and 18 bases lay in between. The germline V gene encodes CDR1 LNHDA and CDR2 SQIVND (reference sequence). CDR3 length equals 14 residues. CDR3 amino acids: CASASGLSGETQYF. The CDR3 DNA reads as TGTGCCAGTGCCTCGGGACTCTCTGGGGAGACCCAGTACTTC.

The chain combines TRBV9 with TRBJ2-7; 8 bases match TRBD1. The CDR3 has 13 amino acids. The V gene's germline CDR1 is SGDLS and CDR2 YYNGEE. Losses at the gene ends were 0 bases for V and 7 bases for J; bases not matched to a gene: 3. This CDR3 is CASSVGDRREQYF. The CDR3 nucleotides are TGTGCCAGCAGCGTAGGGGACAGGCGGGAGCAGTACTTC. Variable domain in full (rest from reference TRBV9 and TRBJ2-7): DSGVTQTPKHLITATGQRVTLRCSPRSGDLSVYWYQQSLDQGLQFLIQYYNGEERAKGNILERFSAQQFPDLHSELNLSSLELGDSALYFCASSVGDRREQYFGPGTRLTVT.

The V call is TRBV23-1, the J call TRBJ2-1; no reliable D call. Being an ORF, TRBV23-1 has a function that is uncertain. The CDR3 is made up of 16 amino acids. The V end was cut by 4 bases, the J end by 6 bases, with 19 bases between. The CDR3 is CASSRSTEAKVNEQFF. CDR3 nucleotides: TGCGCCAGCAGTCGGTCGACCGAGGCTAAGGTCAATGAGCAGTTCTTC.

The chain employs TRBV5-1 and TRBJ2-1; a possible D gene is TRBD2 (6 bases). CDR3 length: 15 residues. The V and J ends lost 7 bases and 0 bases respectively, with 14 bases between them. Germline CDR1 reads SGHRS; CDR2 reads YFSETQ. This CDR3 is CASGTGLSSYNEQFF. The CDR3 DNA is TGCGCCAGCGGCACGGGACTCAGCTCCTACAATGAGCAGTTCTTC.

The chain employs TRBV19 and TRBJ1-1; no clear D gene. CDR1 is LNHDA, CDR2 SQIVND, per germline (reference sequence). The CDR3 is made up of 14 amino acids. V lost 1 base and J 7 bases, leaving 13 bases between the germline ends. The CDR3 protein is CASSIVSTGSEAFF. The DNA of the CDR3 is TGTGCCAGTAGTATAGTGTCTACCGGGAGTGAAGCTTTCTTT.

This chain joins TRBV19 and TRBJ1-2; 7 bases are shared with TRBD1. V lost 6 bases and J lost 7; bases outside the gene matches: 8. The CDR3 covers 13 residues. Germline V gene data show CDR1 as LNHDA and CDR2 as SQIVND (reference sequence). The chain's CDR3 is CASRNRGTAGYTF. CDR3 coding DNA: TGTGCCAGTAGAAATCGGGGGACAGCTGGCTACACCTTC.

The rearrangement uses TRBV5-6 and TRBJ2-5; 12 positions agree with TRBD2. The CDR3 has 14 residues. V trimming: 4 bases; J trimming: 4 bases; junction bases outside the gene matches: 2. Germline V CDR1 and CDR2: SGHDT, YYEEEE. CDR3 bases: TGTGCCAGCAGCATGGGACTAGCGGGAGAGACCCAGTACTTC. Its protein product is CASSMGLAGETQYF.

This clone has just a few counts. V and J are TRBV7-2 and TRBJ2-4; weak D call: TRBD2 (6 bases). The length of the CDR3 is 17 residues. In germline, CDR1 is SGHTA, CDR2 FQGNSA. V was trimmed by 5 bases and J by 0 bases, leaving 17 bases between them. The CDR3 region has the DNA TGTGCCAGCAGCGTTAGGGAGGAGCGATCAGCCAAAAACATTCAGTACTTC. It encodes CASSVREERSAKNIQYF.